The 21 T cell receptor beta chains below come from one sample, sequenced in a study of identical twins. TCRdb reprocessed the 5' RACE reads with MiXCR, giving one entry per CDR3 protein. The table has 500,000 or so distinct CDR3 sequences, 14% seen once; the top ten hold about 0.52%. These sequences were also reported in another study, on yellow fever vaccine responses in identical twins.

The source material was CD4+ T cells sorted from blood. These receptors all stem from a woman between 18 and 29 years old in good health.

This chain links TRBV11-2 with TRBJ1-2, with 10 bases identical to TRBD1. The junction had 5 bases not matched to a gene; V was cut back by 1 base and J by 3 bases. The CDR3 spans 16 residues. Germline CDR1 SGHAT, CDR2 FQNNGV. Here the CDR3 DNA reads TGTGCCAGCAGCTTAGGAGGGACAGGGGATTACTATGGCTACACCTTC. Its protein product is CASSLGGTGDYYGYTF.

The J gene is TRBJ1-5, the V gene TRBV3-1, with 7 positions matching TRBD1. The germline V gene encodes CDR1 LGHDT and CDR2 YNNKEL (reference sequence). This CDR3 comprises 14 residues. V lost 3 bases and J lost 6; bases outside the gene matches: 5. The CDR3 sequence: CASSHRGLGQPQHF. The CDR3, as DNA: TGTGCCAGCAGCCATAGGGGGCTGGGTCAGCCCCAGCATTTT.

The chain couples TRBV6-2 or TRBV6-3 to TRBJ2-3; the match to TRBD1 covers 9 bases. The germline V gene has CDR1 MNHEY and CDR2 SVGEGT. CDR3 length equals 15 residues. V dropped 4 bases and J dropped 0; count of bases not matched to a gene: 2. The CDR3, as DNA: TGTGCCAGCAGTTGGGACAGGGTTAGCACAGATACGCAGTATTTT. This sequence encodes CASSWDRVSTDTQYF.

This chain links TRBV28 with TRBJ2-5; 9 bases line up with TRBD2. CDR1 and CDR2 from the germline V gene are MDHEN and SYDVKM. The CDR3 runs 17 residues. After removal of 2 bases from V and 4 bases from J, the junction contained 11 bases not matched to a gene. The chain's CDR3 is CASSLRRGGAVGETQYF. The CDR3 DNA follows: TGTGCCAGCAGTTTACGACGCGGGGGGGCGGTCGGAGAGACCCAGTACTTC.

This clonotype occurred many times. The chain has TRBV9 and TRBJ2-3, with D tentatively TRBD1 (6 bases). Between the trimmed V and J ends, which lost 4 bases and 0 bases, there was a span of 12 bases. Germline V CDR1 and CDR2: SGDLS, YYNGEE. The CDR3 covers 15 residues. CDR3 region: CASSLRQVSTDTQYF. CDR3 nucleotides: TGTGCCAGCAGCCTTCGACAGGTCAGCACAGATACGCAGTATTTT.

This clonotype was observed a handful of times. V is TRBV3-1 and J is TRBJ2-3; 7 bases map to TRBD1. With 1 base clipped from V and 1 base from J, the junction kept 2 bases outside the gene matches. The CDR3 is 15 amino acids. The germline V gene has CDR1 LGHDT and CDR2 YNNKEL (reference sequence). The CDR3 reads CASSQGGTGTDTQYF. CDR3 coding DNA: TGTGCCAGCAGCCAAGGTGGGACAGGCACAGATACGCAGTATTTT.

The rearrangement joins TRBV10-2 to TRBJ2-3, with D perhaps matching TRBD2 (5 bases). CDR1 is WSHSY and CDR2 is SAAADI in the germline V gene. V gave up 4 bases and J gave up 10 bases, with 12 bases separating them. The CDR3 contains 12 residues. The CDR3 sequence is CASSAGMVAQYF. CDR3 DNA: TGCGCCAGCAGTGCCGGGATGGTTGCGCAGTATTTT.

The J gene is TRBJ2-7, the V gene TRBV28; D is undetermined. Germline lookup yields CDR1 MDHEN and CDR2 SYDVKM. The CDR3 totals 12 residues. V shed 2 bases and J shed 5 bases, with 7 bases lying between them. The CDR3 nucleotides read TGTGCCAGCAGTTTAAGGAGCCACGAGCAGTACTTC. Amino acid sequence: CASSLRSHEQYF.

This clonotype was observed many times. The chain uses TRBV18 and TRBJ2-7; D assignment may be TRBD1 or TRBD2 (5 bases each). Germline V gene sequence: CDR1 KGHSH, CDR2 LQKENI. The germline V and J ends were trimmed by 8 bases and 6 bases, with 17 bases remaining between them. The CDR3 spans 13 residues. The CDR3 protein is CASSLGTVGEQYF. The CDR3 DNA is TGTGCCAGCAGCCTAGGGACGGTCGGCGAGCAGTACTTC. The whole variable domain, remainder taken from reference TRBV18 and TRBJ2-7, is NAGVMQNPRHLVRRRGQEARLRCSPMKGHSHVYWYRQLPEEGLKFMVYLQKENIIDESGMPKERFSAEFPKEGPSILRIQQVVRGDSAAYFCASSLGTVGEQYFGPGTRLTVT.

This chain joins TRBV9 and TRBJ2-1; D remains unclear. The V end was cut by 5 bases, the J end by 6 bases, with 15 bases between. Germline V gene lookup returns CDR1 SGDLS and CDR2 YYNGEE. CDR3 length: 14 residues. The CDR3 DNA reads TGTGCCAGCAGTGACGGTCCGAGACCCAATGAGCAGTTCTTC. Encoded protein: CASSDGPRPNEQFF.

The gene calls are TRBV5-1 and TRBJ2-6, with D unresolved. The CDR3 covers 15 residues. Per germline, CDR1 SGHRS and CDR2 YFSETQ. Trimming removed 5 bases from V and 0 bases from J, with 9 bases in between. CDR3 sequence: CASSPPYSGANVLTF. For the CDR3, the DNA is TGCGCCAGCAGTCCCCCTTACTCTGGGGCCAACGTCCTGACTTTC.

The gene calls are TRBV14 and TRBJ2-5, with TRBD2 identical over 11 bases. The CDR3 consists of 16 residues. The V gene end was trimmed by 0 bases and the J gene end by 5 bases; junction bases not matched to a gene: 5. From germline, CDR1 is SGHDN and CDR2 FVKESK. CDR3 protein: CASSQDGTSGSETQYF. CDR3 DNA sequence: TGTGCCAGCAGCCAAGACGGAACTAGCGGGAGTGAGACCCAGTACTTC. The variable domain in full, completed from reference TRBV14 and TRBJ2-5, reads EAGVTQFPSHSVIEKGQTVTLRCDPISGHDNLYWYRRVMGKEIKFLLHFVKESKQDESGMPNNRFLAERTGGTYSTLKVQPAELEDSGVYFCASSQDGTSGSETQYFGPGTRLLVL.

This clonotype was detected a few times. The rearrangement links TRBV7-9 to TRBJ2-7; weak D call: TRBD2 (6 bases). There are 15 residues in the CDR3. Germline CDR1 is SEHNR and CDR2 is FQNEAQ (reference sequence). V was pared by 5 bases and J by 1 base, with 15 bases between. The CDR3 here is CASSDPGEASYEQYF. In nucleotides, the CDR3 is TGTGCCAGCAGCGACCCGGGAGAAGCTTCCTACGAGCAGTACTTC.

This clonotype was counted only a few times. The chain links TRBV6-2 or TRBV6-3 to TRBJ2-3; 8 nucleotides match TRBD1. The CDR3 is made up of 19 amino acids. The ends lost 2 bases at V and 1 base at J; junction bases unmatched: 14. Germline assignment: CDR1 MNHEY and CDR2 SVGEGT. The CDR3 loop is CASSYRPGQGARRTDTQYF. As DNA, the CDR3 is TGTGCCAGCAGTTACAGGCCGGGGCAGGGGGCGCGACGCACAGATACGCAGTATTTT.

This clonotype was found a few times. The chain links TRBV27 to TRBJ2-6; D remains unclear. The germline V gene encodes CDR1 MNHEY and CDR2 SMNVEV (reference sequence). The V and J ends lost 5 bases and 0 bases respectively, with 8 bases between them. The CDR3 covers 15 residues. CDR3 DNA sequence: TGTGCCAGCAGTCTCGACACCTCTGGGGCCAACGTCCTGACTTTC. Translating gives CASSLDTSGANVLTF.

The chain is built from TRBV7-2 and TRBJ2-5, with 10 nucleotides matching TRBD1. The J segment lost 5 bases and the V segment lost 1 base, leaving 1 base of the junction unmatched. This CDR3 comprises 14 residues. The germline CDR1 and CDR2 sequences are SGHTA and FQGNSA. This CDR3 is CASSLGGQGETQYF. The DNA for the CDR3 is TGTGCCAGCAGCTTAGGGGGACAGGGGGAGACCCAGTACTTC.

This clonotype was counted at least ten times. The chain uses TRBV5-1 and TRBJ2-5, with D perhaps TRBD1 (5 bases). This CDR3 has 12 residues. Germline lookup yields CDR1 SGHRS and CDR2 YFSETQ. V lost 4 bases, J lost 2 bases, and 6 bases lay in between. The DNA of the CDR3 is TGCGCCAGCAGCCGGACACAAGAGACCCAGTACTTC. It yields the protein CASSRTQETQYF.

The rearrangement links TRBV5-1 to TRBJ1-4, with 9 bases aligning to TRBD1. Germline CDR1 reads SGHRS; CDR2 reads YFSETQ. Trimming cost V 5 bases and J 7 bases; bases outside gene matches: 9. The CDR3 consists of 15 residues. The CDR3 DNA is TGCGCCAGCAGAAATCCGGGACAGGGTGGTGAAAAACTGTTTTTT. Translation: CASRNPGQGGEKLFF.

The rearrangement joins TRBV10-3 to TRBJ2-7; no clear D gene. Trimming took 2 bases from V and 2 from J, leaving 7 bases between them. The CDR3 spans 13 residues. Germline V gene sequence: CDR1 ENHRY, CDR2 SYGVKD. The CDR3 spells CAISETLTYEQYF. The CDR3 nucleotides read TGTGCCATCAGTGAGACCCTCACCTACGAGCAGTACTTC.

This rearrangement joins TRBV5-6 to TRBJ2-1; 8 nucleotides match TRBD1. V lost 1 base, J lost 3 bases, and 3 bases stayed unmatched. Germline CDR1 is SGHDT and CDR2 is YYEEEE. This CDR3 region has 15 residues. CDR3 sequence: CASSLLTGGYNEQFF. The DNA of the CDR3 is TGTGCCAGCAGCTTGTTAACAGGGGGCTACAATGAGCAGTTCTTC.

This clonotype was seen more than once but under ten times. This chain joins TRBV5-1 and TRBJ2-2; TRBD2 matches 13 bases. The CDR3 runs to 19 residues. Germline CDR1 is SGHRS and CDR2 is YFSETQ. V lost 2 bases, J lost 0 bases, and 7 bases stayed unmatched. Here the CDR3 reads CASSLRTSGGLANTGELFF. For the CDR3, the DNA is TGCGCCAGCAGCTTAAGGACTAGCGGGGGCCTGGCGAACACCGGGGAGCTGTTTTTT. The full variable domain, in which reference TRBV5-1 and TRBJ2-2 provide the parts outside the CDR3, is KAGVTQTPRYLIKTRGQQVTLSCSPISGHRSVSWYQQTPGQGLQFLFEYFSETQRNKGNFPGRFSGRQFSNSRSEMNVSTLELGDSALYLCASSLRTSGGLANTGELFFGEGSRLTVL.